The 17 T cell receptor beta chains reported below all come from one sample, sequenced in a study of Ad26.COV2.S vaccination and SARS-CoV-2 variants (dated by TCRdb to the early 2020s). The treatment or condition label, read with the paper, signifies: over 15 received Ad26.COV2.S at low or high dose, single or two shots; a few received placebo; per-sample allocation not given. Repertoires of vaccine and placebo recipients were sequenced from samples taken on day 63 after the first injection. Receptor amplification or capture employed the immunoSEQ multiplex PCR assay. TCRdb obtained this table from immuneACCESS and retained in-frame rearrangements with V and J assigned. These tables miss some clones; where compared with another copy, unresolved V genes account for less than half of the shortfall, and the remainder is unexplained. Present in this sample are some 300,000 clones, approximately 86% of which were seen just once. The biggest ten clones account for roughly 2.1% of the sample.

The specimen comprised peripheral blood, sampled in a trial of Ad26.COV2.S vaccine versus placebo. Receptor source: a person aged 18-60 years who received the Ad26.COV2.S COVID-19 vaccine or a placebo.

J is TRBJ1-5 and V is TRBV5-1; TRBD1 might be the D (6 bases). Per the germline V gene, CDR1 is SGHRS and CDR2 is YFSETQ. This CDR3 spans 12 amino acids. V was pared by 0 bases and J by 11 bases, with 9 bases between. Written as DNA, the CDR3 is TGCGCCAGCAGCTTGGACGGACAGACCCAGCATTTT. Protein: CASSLDGQTQHF.

The V and J genes are TRBV5-4 and TRBJ1-2, with D unclear. The CDR3 is made up of 17 amino acids. V was shortened by 0 bases and J by 5 bases, with 20 bases between the two germline ends. The V gene's germline CDR1 is SGHNT and CDR2 YYREEE (reference sequence). This CDR3 reads CASSLGRGQIPQYGYTF. The CDR3 DNA reads as TGTGCCAGCAGCTTGGGTCGTGGGCAAATCCCGCAATATGGCTACACCTTC. Full variable domain (missing parts from reference TRBV5-4 and TRBJ1-2): ETGVTQSPTHLIKTRGQQVTLRCSSQSGHNTVSWYQQALGQGPQFIFQYYREEENGRGNFPPRFSGLQFPNYSSELNVNALELDDSALYLCASSLGRGQIPQYGYTFGSGTRLTVV.

The CDR3 reads CASSFSGTGNQPQHF. Here the CDR3 DNA reads TGTGCCAGCAGCTTCTCCGGGACAGGGAATCAGCCCCAGCATTTT. The chain recombines TRBV11-2 with TRBJ1-5; TRBD1 agrees at 9 bases. Looked up from germline, CDR1 is SGHAT and CDR2 is FQNNGV. V dropped 3 bases and J dropped 4; count of bases not matched to a gene: 4. This CDR3 has 15 amino acids.

The chain combines TRBV23-1 with TRBJ2-2; 15 bases are shared with TRBD2. TRBV23-1 carries the ORF label, with uncertain function. The CDR3 is 21 residues long. V lost 3 bases, J lost 5 bases, and 16 bases stayed unmatched. The CDR3 DNA reads as TGCGCCAGCAGTCATTCTCAGCTGGGACTAGCGGGAGGCCGGAGGACCGGGGAGCTGTTTTTT. Translated: CASSHSQLGLAGGRRTGELFF.

The rearrangement joins TRBV6-2 or TRBV6-3 to TRBJ2-4; 7 positions match TRBD1. Germline V gene lookup returns CDR1 MNHEY and CDR2 SVGEGT. Trimming removed 5 bases from V and 0 bases from J; junction bases left unmatched: 4. This CDR3 has 15 residues. In DNA, the CDR3 is TGTGCCAGCAGTCGAAGACAGGGAGCCAAAAACATTCAGTACTTC. Residues: CASSRRQGAKNIQYF.

V usage is TRBV7-2 and J usage is TRBJ2-5, with D maybe TRBD2 (6 bases). This CDR3 has 15 amino acids. V shed 0 bases and J shed 7 bases, with 15 bases lying between them. The germline CDR1 and CDR2 sequences are SGHTA and FQGNSA. The CDR3 nucleotides read TGTGCCAGCAGCTTAGCGAGGGGTAGCGGAGGGACCCAGTACTTC. It yields the protein CASSLARGSGGTQYF. Drawing the rest from reference TRBV7-2 and TRBJ2-5, the complete variable domain is GAGVSQSPSNKVTEKGKDVELRCDPISGHTALYWYRQSLGQGLEFLIYFQGNSAPDKSGLPSDRFSAERTGGSVSTLTIQRTQQEDSAVYLCASSLARGSGGTQYFGPGTRLLVL.

This clone appeared once. This chain uses TRBV7-9 with TRBJ2-2; no firm D call. The CDR3 is 15 amino acids. Trimming took off 0 bases at V and 5 bases at J, with 10 bases between the two ends. CDR1 SEHNR and CDR2 FQNEAQ come from the germline V gene (reference sequence). CDR3 sequence reads: CASSLAAYGTGELFF. For the CDR3, the DNA is TGTGCCAGCAGCTTAGCAGCGTACGGGACCGGGGAGCTGTTTTTT.

The V gene is TRBV29-1, the J gene TRBJ1-2; 8 nucleotides align to TRBD1. The V and J ends lost 1 base and 9 bases, in that order; junction bases with no gene match: 10. CDR3 length: 14 amino acids. CDR1 SQVTM and CDR2 ANQGSEA come from the germline V gene. Here the CDR3 DNA reads TGCAGCGTTGAAGGGACAGGGATTATTGGTCGCTACACCTTC. The encoded protein is CSVEGTGIIGRYTF.

CDR3 sequence: CSASLGRSTYEQYF. CDR3 DNA sequence: TGCAGTGCTAGTTTGGGACGCAGTACCTACGAGCAGTACTTC. The chain is built from TRBV20-1 and TRBJ2-7; D may be TRBD1 or TRBD2 (5 bases each). Trimming pared 3 bases from V and 2 bases from J, leaving 14 bases between. Germline loops: CDR1 DFQATT, CDR2 SNEGSKA (reference sequence). This CDR3 is 14 amino acids long.

V usage is TRBV29-1 and J usage is TRBJ2-7; no clear D gene. The CDR3 length is 15 residues. Germline V gene lookup returns CDR1 SQVTM and CDR2 ANQGSEA. Trimming stripped 4 bases from V and 5 bases from J, with 21 bases between. In DNA form, the CDR3 reads TGCAGCGTTGCAATGGGCGTTAGGGTGGATCACGAGCAGTACTTC. Residues: CSVAMGVRVDHEQYF.

J is TRBJ1-2 and V is TRBV4-3; tentatively, D is TRBD1 (5 bases). CDR3 size: 13 residues. Trimming left V 0 bases short and J 8 bases short, with 10 bases between. Germline assignment: CDR1 LGHNA and CDR2 YSLEER. CDR3 in DNA: TGCGCCAGCAGCCAAGAAGGGGCCTTGGGCTACACCTTC. This gives the protein CASSQEGALGYTF.

The chain employs TRBV2 and TRBJ2-2; D not certain. The CDR3 loop spans 14 amino acids. Trimming removed 1 base from V and 3 bases from J, with 6 bases in between. CDR1 SNHLY and CDR2 FYNNEI come from the germline V gene. CDR3: CASSEEWYTGELFF. CDR3 nucleotides: TGTGCCAGCAGTGAAGAGTGGTACACCGGGGAGCTGTTTTTT.

The chain recombines TRBV6-1 with TRBJ2-3; 7 nucleotides agree with TRBD2. The V gene's germline CDR1 is MNHNS and CDR2 SASEGT. V dropped 2 bases and J dropped 3; count of bases not matched to a gene: 14. The CDR3 is 18 residues long. CDR3 amino acids: CASSEYHLLGGVTDTQYF. CDR3 DNA: TGTGCCAGCAGTGAATATCACCTCCTTGGGGGGGTAACAGATACGCAGTATTTT.

The CDR3: CASIPTSGMTDTQYF. As DNA, the CDR3 is TGTGCCAGCATCCCGACTAGCGGGATGACAGATACGCAGTATTTT. The J gene is TRBJ2-3, the V gene TRBV7-9, with 11 bases that match TRBD2. Germline V gene lookup returns CDR1 SEHNR and CDR2 FQNEAQ (reference sequence). This CDR3 comprises 15 residues. With 7 bases clipped from V and 3 bases from J, the junction kept 6 bases outside the gene matches.

The chain carries TRBV12-1 and TRBJ1-5. TRBV12-1 constitutes a pseudogene. This CDR3 has 12 amino acids. This chain's CDR3 is CASSKPSQPQHF. The CDR3 DNA reads TGTGCCAGCAGCAAACCCAGCCAGCCCCAGCATTTT.

The CDR3 sequence: CASSLDAPINEQFF. Written as DNA, the CDR3 is TGCGCCAGCAGCTTGGACGCCCCCATCAATGAGCAGTTCTTC. This chain uses TRBV5-1 with TRBJ2-1; the D is unclear. The V and J ends lost 0 bases and 6 bases respectively, with 10 bases between them. Germline assignment: CDR1 SGHRS and CDR2 YFSETQ. The CDR3 spans 14 residues.

The chain is built from TRBV24-1 and TRBJ2-2; D not resolved. The V and J ends lost 6 bases and 3 bases respectively, with 13 bases between them. The CDR3 has 15 residues. The germline gives CDR1 KGHDR, CDR2 SFDVKD. The CDR3 sequence: CATSLGRTDTGELFF. CDR3 bases: TGTGCCACCAGTCTGGGAAGAACGGACACCGGGGAGCTGTTTTTT.